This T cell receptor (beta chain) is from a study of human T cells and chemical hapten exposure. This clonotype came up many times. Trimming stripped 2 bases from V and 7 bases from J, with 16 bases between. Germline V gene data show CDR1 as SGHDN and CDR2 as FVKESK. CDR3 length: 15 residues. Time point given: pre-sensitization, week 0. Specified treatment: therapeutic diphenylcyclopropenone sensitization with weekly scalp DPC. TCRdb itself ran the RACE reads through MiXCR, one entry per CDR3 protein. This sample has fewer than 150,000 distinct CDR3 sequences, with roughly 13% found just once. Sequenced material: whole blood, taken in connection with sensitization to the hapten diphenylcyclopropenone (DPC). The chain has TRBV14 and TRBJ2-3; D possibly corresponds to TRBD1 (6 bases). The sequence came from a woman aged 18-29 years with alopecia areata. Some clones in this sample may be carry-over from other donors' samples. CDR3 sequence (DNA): TGTGCCAGCAGCCAACTGGGGGCCAGAGCGAATACGCAGTATTTT. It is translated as CASSQLGARANTQYF.